Presented here are 22 T cell receptor beta chains from one specimen sequenced in a study of cytomegalovirus exposure and HLA in healthy donors. PCR amplification relied on 60 Vbeta primers (plus 13 Jbeta primers). Sequencing used immunoSEQ multiplex PCR; TCRdb keeps in-frame clones, though not all of them. The sample yields 150,000 to 200,000 clones, roughly 80% seen once. The sequenced sample was PBMCs. The receptors originated from a man aged 30 to 45 in good health and CMV-seronegative.

This clone has only one observation. The chain links TRBV5-4 to TRBJ2-5, with 8 bases fitting TRBD2. J lost 5 bases, V lost 3 bases, and 9 bases had no gene match. The CDR3 covers 15 residues. Germline V gene data show CDR1 as SGHNT and CDR2 as YYREEE (reference sequence). In DNA, the CDR3 is TGTGCCAGCAGCTCCGAGGGCGGGGGGCAGGAGACCCAGTACTTC. It yields the protein CASSSEGGGQETQYF. The full variable domain, rest sourced from reference TRBV5-4 and TRBJ2-5, is ETGVTQSPTHLIKTRGQQVTLRCSSQSGHNTVSWYQQALGQGPQFIFQYYREEENGRGNFPPRFSGLQFPNYSSELNVNALELDDSALYLCASSSEGGGQETQYFGPGTRLLVL.

This clone was detected once. The gene calls are TRBV19 and TRBJ1-2, with D hard to call. CDR1 and CDR2 (germline): LNHDA, SQIVND (reference sequence). Trimming removed 3 bases at V and 1 base at J, with 15 bases between. This CDR3 is 16 amino acids long. The DNA for the CDR3 is TGTGCCAGTAGTATCCGGACTCCGGCCCTTAACTATGGCTACACCTTC. It encodes CASSIRTPALNYGYTF.

The J gene is TRBJ2-3, the V gene TRBV25-1; tentative D call: TRBD2 (6 bases). The V and J ends lost 2 bases and 4 bases respectively, with 7 bases between them. This CDR3 is built from 13 residues. Germline CDR1 is MGHDK and CDR2 is SYGVNS. The CDR3 spells CASSEGGADTQYF. CDR3 coding DNA: TGTGCCAGCAGTGAAGGAGGGGCAGATACGCAGTATTTT.

This chain connects TRBV5-1 to TRBJ2-2; 7 bases are shared with TRBD1. Unmatched junction bases numbered 10, after V lost 4 bases and J lost 7 bases. Germline-derived CDR1 and CDR2 are SGHRS and YFSETQ. The CDR3 extends over 15 amino acids. CDR3 DNA: TGCGCCAGCAGCCCCCGACAGGGTGGGGACGGGGAGCTGTTTTTT. Translation gives CASSPRQGGDGELFF.

The chain is built from TRBV15 and TRBJ1-2, with 9 bases aligning to TRBD1. Germline loops: CDR1 LNHNV, CDR2 YYDKDF (reference sequence). The junction had 6 bases not matched to a gene; V was cut back by 6 bases and J by 7 bases. The CDR3 sequence is 13 residues long. In DNA, the CDR3 is TGTGCCACCAGTGAGGACAGGGGAAGTGGCTACACCTTC. It encodes CATSEDRGSGYTF.

This chain joins TRBV7-3 and TRBJ2-1, with a possible D match to TRBD2 (7 bases). The CDR3 extends over 13 amino acids. Trimming took 1 base from V and 9 from J, leaving 10 bases between them. The germline V gene encodes CDR1 SGHTA and CDR2 FQGTGA. CDR3 sequence reads: CASSLSGGSEQFF. The DNA of the CDR3 is TGTGCCAGCAGCTTAAGCGGGGGCAGTGAGCAGTTCTTC.

V gene TRBV2 combines with J gene TRBJ2-1; TRBD2 agrees at 10 bases. The CDR3 has 15 residues. Germline trimming cut 11 bases from V and 3 bases from J; bases unmatched to any gene: 10. The germline V gene has CDR1 SNHLY and CDR2 FYNNEI. The CDR3 DNA reads as TGTGCCGCGCTTTTTAGCGGGGGGTTCTACAATGAGCAGTTCTTC. Its translation is CAALFSGGFYNEQFF.

This chain joins TRBV6-6 and TRBJ2-1, with 13 bases lining up with TRBD2. J lost 6 bases, V lost 6 bases, and 5 bases had no gene match. The CDR3 has 15 amino acids. Germline loops: CDR1 MNHNY, CDR2 SVGAGI (reference sequence). As DNA, the CDR3 is TGTGCCAGCAGCTATACTAGCGGGGGGGCCAATGAGCAGTTCTTC. Translation: CASSYTSGGANEQFF.

This chain links TRBV6-1 with TRBJ1-2; 7 positions match TRBD1. J was trimmed by 5 bases and V by 6 bases; bases with no gene match: 9. CDR3 length: 14 amino acids. CDR1 MNHNS and CDR2 SASEGT come from the germline V gene. CDR3 bases: TGTGCCAGCAGGGCTTCAGGGGGGCATTATGGCTACACCTTC. Its protein product is CASRASGGHYGYTF.

The chain links TRBV4-3 to TRBJ1-2; no firm D call. This CDR3 spans 13 amino acids. CDR1 is LGHNA, CDR2 YSLEER, per germline. Deletions cut 0 bases from V and 4 bases from J, with 6 bases between. DNA for the CDR3: TGCGCCAGCAGCCAAGACCCCCGCTATGGCTACACCTTC. It is translated as CASSQDPRYGYTF.

CDR3: CASSGIGTGGNQPQHF. The CDR3 region has the DNA TGCGCCAGCAGTGGGATCGGGACAGGGGGCAATCAGCCCCAGCATTTT. The chain combines TRBV10-2 with TRBJ1-5, with 10 bases that match TRBD1. The CDR3 consists of 16 residues. V shed 4 bases, J shed 2 bases, and the junction held 5 bases outside the gene matches. CDR1 WSHSY and CDR2 SAAADI come from the germline V gene.

A remark on this clone: The sample has other DNA sequences that encode this CDR3 too. V gene TRBV7-2 combines with J gene TRBJ1-2; 7 bases are a match to TRBD1. CDR1 and CDR2 (germline): SGHTA, FQGNSA. This CDR3 is built from 13 residues. Trimming cost V 7 bases and J 8 bases; bases outside gene matches: 10. CDR3 in amino acids: CASIPLQGPGYTF. DNA for the CDR3: TGTGCCAGCATCCCACTACAGGGGCCCGGCTACACCTTC.

This clone was counted a few times. The chain combines TRBV4-1 with TRBJ2-2; no clear D. Germline V gene lookup returns CDR1 MGHRA and CDR2 YSYEKL. The V end lost 4 bases, the J end lost 6 bases, and 6 bases lay between the germline ends. The CDR3 loop spans 12 amino acids. This CDR3 is CASSLRSGELFF. The CDR3 region has the DNA TGCGCCAGCAGCCTCCGGTCCGGGGAGCTGTTTTTT.

This chain joins TRBV5-1 and TRBJ2-7; TRBD1 matches 10 bases. Germline-derived CDR1 and CDR2 are SGHRS and YFSETQ. The length of the CDR3 is 16 residues. V trimming: 4 bases; J trimming: 2 bases; junction bases outside the gene matches: 9. CDR3 residues: CASSTRDRGLTYEQYF. CDR3 coding DNA: TGCGCCAGCAGCACCCGGGACAGGGGACTCACCTACGAGCAGTACTTC.

The chain recombines TRBV27 with TRBJ2-7; 9 nucleotides line up with TRBD1. This CDR3 is 13 amino acids long. Trimming took 8 bases from V and 7 from J; bases not matched to a gene: 9. CDR1 is MNHEY and CDR2 is SMNVEV in the germline V gene (reference sequence). The CDR3 is CASWDRALGEQYF. The CDR3 DNA reads TGTGCCAGCTGGGACAGGGCCTTGGGGGAGCAGTACTTC.

The rearrangement joins TRBV7-9 to TRBJ2-7; 12 nucleotides agree with TRBD1. The V gene end was trimmed by 4 bases and the J gene end by 1 base; junction bases not matched to a gene: 5. Germline V gives CDR1 SEHNR, CDR2 FQNEAQ (reference sequence). CDR3 length: 16 amino acids. The CDR3 loop is CASSSGTGGRSYEQYF. The CDR3 DNA reads as TGTGCCAGCAGCTCTGGGACAGGGGGCAGGTCCTACGAGCAGTACTTC.

In its sample, this clone was seen a few times. The chain uses TRBV5-1 and TRBJ2-6; 13 nucleotides agree with TRBD2. This CDR3 has 20 amino acids. Germline CDR1 is SGHRS and CDR2 is YFSETQ. The trim removed 3 bases at V and 4 bases at J, leaving 13 bases unmatched. CDR3 in amino acids: CASSSERGLAGFSGANVLTF. The CDR3 DNA is TGCGCCAGCAGCTCTGAACGGGGACTAGCGGGGTTTTCCGGGGCCAACGTCCTGACTTTC. The whole variable domain, filled in from reference TRBV5-1 and TRBJ2-6, reads KAGVTQTPRYLIKTRGQQVTLSCSPISGHRSVSWYQQTPGQGLQFLFEYFSETQRNKGNFPGRFSGRQFSNSRSEMNVSTLELGDSALYLCASSSERGLAGFSGANVLTFGAGSRLTVL.

The CDR3 nucleotides read TGTGCCAGCAGTGAATATCCGGGGACAGAATGGCAAGAGACCCAGTACTTC. It codes for CASSEYPGTEWQETQYF. This chain uses TRBV25-1 with TRBJ2-5; TRBD1 matches at 7 bases. The CDR3 length is 17 residues. CDR1 is MGHDK, CDR2 SYGVNS, per germline. The trim removed 0 bases at V and 2 bases at J, leaving 9 bases unmatched.

In this sample, this clone turned up a few times. The rearrangement joins TRBV6-5 to TRBJ2-2, with 8 bases that match TRBD2. This CDR3 region has 15 residues. Trimming took 5 bases from V and 6 from J; bases not matched to a gene: 8. Germline V gene data show CDR1 as MNHEY and CDR2 as SVGAGI. For the CDR3, the DNA is TGTGCCAGCAGTAATCTACCGGGAGGGCCCGGGGAGCTGTTTTTT. Translating it yields CASSNLPGGPGELFF.

V is TRBV11-3 and J is TRBJ2-4; the D gene is possibly TRBD1 (5 bases). The CDR3 contains 13 residues. Germline CDR1 and CDR2: SGHNT and YENEEA. The germline V and J ends were trimmed by 4 bases and 8 bases, with 12 bases remaining between them. The CDR3 nucleotides read TGTGCCAGCAGCTCCCCCGACAGCCACATTCAGTACTTC. It translates to CASSSPDSHIQYF.

The chain uses TRBV29-1 and TRBJ2-1, with 9 positions matching TRBD2. The junction had 0 bases not matched to a gene; V was cut back by 1 base and J by 2 bases. The CDR3 length is 14 residues. Germline CDR1 SQVTM, CDR2 ANQGSEA. The DNA of the CDR3 is TGCAGCGTTGAAGTAGCGGGGGCCTACAATGAGCAGTTCTTC. It translates to CSVEVAGAYNEQFF.

This clone has just one count. The chain couples TRBV6-5 to TRBJ2-7; D is perhaps TRBD2 (5 bases). V shed 4 bases and J shed 2 bases, with 15 bases lying between them. Germline CDR1 MNHEY, CDR2 SVGAGI. CDR3 length: 15 residues. The CDR3 nucleotides read TGTGCCAGCAGTTCCCTGGCGGGCACAGCCTACGAGCAGTACTTC. Translation: CASSSLAGTAYEQYF.